This T cell receptor beta chain derives from a study of control samples from healthy donors and cancer patients. The V and J ends lost 3 bases and 8 bases respectively, with 14 bases between them. The germline V gene has CDR1 MRHNA and CDR2 SNTAGT. The CDR3 is 14 amino acids. The table came from immunoSEQ multiplex PCR; TCRdb's copy has only in-frame clones and leaves some out. The table shows tens of thousands of clones, with 94% occurring only once. The chain uses TRBV6-4 and TRBJ2-1, with D maybe TRBD2 (5 bases). The TCR originated in a woman between 18 and 29 years old in good health. What was sequenced was blood. This CDR3 reads CASSERGNEDEQFF. In nucleotides, the CDR3 is TGTGCCAGCAGTGAACGGGGTAACGAGGATGAGCAGTTCTTC.